The 21 T cell receptor beta chains below come from one sample, sequenced in a study of beta chain features in type 1 diabetes. Findings and limits, study-wide: There was a moderate but significant shortening of TCRB CDR3s in all four CD4+ subsets of Type 1 diabetes patients.

The antigens these receptors bind are not known. Sequenced material consisted of expressed TCRB transcripts (all of the isolated RNA was reverse transcribed). The assay was immunoSEQ multiplex PCR, and TCRdb's table has in-frame clones only and misses some. There are hundreds of thousands of clones in the sample; 13% occur only once, and roughly 0.022% lies in the top ten. Sequences were obtained from naive CD4+ T cells from blood. The receptors originated from a man younger than 35 with type 1 diabetes.

This sequence joins TRBV7-9 and TRBJ1-6; D gene ambiguous. V was pared by 11 bases and J by 8 bases, with 10 bases between. Per germline, CDR1 SEHNR and CDR2 FQNEAQ (reference sequence). The CDR3 totals 11 residues. The DNA for the CDR3 is TGTGCCGGGGAAGATGATTCACCCCTCCACTTT. Translation gives CAGEDDSPLHF.

The genes are TRBV10-3 and TRBJ1-2, with TRBD1 matching 8 bases. Trimming cost V 2 bases and J 7 bases; bases outside gene matches: 3. Per germline, CDR1 ENHRY and CDR2 SYGVKD. The CDR3 is made up of 13 amino acids. CDR3 sequence: CAISEPTGAGYTF. CDR3 in DNA: TGTGCCATCAGTGAGCCGACAGGGGCTGGCTACACCTTC.

This clone has a handful of counts. Compared with germline, one end of the junction differs, possibly owing to a read error. The rearrangement uses TRBV25-1 and TRBJ2-6; a weak D match, TRBD1 (6 bases). The CDR3 covers 13 residues. Germline V CDR1 and CDR2: MGHDK, SYGVNS. The CDR3 sequence is CASSELGANGLTF. The CDR3 DNA reads TGTGCCAGCAGTGAGTTGGGGGCCAACGGCCTGACTTTC.

In its sample, this clone was seen a few times. The chain joins TRBV18 to TRBJ1-1; 9 nucleotides match TRBD1. The germline V gene encodes CDR1 KGHSH and CDR2 LQKENI. This CDR3 has 16 residues. With V trimmed by 2 bases and J by 5 bases, 9 bases remained unmatched. The CDR3 reads CASSPVTGQGRTEAFF. The CDR3 coding sequence is TGTGCCAGCTCACCAGTCACAGGACAGGGGAGGACTGAAGCTTTCTTT.

In nucleotides, the CDR3 is TGTGCCAGCAGCTCCCGACAGACTAAGAGCTCCTACAATGAGCAGTTCTTC. It is translated as CASSSRQTKSSYNEQFF. V gene TRBV7-9 combines with J gene TRBJ2-1; D is perhaps TRBD1 or TRBD2 (5 bases each). Trimming took 4 bases from V and 0 from J, leaving 16 bases between them. Germline CDR1 and CDR2: SEHNR and FQNEAQ (reference sequence). The CDR3 has 17 residues.

The chain links TRBV2 to TRBJ2-1; D might be TRBD1 (5 bases). V was clipped by 4 bases and J by 7 bases, with 17 bases between them. The CDR3 loop spans 15 amino acids. CDR1 and CDR2 (germline): SNHLY, FYNNEI. The CDR3 DNA reads TGTGCCAGCAGTGTAGTATCACAGGACGAGAATGAGCAGTTCTTC. Its protein is CASSVVSQDENEQFF.

In this sample, this clone turned up a few times. This chain's CDR3 is CASSFGQGRYEQYF. CDR3 bases: TGTGCCAGCAGCTTCGGGCAGGGCCGCTACGAGCAGTACTTC. The J gene is TRBJ2-7, the V gene TRBV7-9; D might be TRBD1 (5 bases). Germline-derived CDR1 and CDR2 are SEHNR and FQNEAQ (reference sequence). CDR3 length: 14 residues. With 3 bases removed from V and 3 bases from J, the gap between germline ends came to 12 bases.

The CDR3 here is CASRSGGSGANVLTF. The CDR3, as DNA: TGTGCCAGCAGGTCGGGGGGTTCTGGGGCCAACGTCCTGACTTTC. J is TRBJ2-6 and V is TRBV6-5; 7 bases agree with TRBD2. The V gene end was trimmed by 6 bases and the J gene end by 1 base; junction bases not matched to a gene: 3. This CDR3 has 15 residues. Germline V gives CDR1 MNHEY, CDR2 SVGAGI.

The sample holds a few counts of this clone. The chain joins TRBV5-4 to TRBJ1-1; D uncertain. The CDR3 loop spans 14 amino acids. Germline V CDR1 and CDR2: SGHNT, YYREEE (reference sequence). The germline V and J ends were trimmed by 4 bases and 0 bases, with 10 bases remaining between them. The CDR3 nucleotides read TGTGCCAGCAGCCTGTTCCAGGTGAACACTGAAGCTTTCTTT. Residues: CASSLFQVNTEAFF.

The V and J genes are TRBV28 and TRBJ2-7; 7 bases fit TRBD1. V shed 5 bases, J shed 5 bases, and the junction held 12 bases outside the gene matches. CDR1 MDHEN and CDR2 SYDVKM come from the germline V gene. The CDR3 totals 15 residues. In nucleotides, the CDR3 is TGTGCCAGCAGTGCCCCCGGGACAGAGGGCCACGAGCAGTACTTC. It specifies CASSAPGTEGHEQYF.

The chain couples TRBV19 to TRBJ1-5; D uncertain. Deletions cut 8 bases from V and 0 bases from J, with 14 bases between. Germline assignment: CDR1 LNHDA and CDR2 SQIVND (reference sequence). CDR3 size: 15 residues. DNA of the CDR3: TGTGCCAGTCAGCTCGCTGTTTATAGCAATCAGCCCCAGCATTTT. Its protein is CASQLAVYSNQPQHF. Looking up the rest from reference TRBV19 and TRBJ1-5 gives the full variable domain: DGGITQSPKYLFRKEGQNVTLSCEQNLNHDAMYWYRQDPGQGLRLIYYSQIVNDFQKGDIAEGYSVSREKKESFPLTVTSAQKNPTAFYLCASQLAVYSNQPQHFGDGTRLSIL.

The chain uses TRBV18 and TRBJ2-5; unclear D gene. The CDR3 runs to 12 residues. V shed 3 bases and J shed 4 bases, with 6 bases lying between them. Germline CDR1 is KGHSH and CDR2 is LQKENI. CDR3 sequence reads: CASSPNVETQYF. CDR3 in DNA: TGTGCCAGCTCACCCAACGTAGAGACCCAGTACTTC.

The chain carries TRBV2 and TRBJ2-5, with a weak D call TRBD1 (6 bases). From germline, CDR1 is SNHLY and CDR2 FYNNEI. This CDR3 is built from 15 residues. Trimming cost V 7 bases and J 5 bases, with 20 bases left between them. DNA for the CDR3: TGTGCCAGCACTTGGGCACAGTCTCAGGGGGAGACCCAGTACTTC. Translating gives CASTWAQSQGETQYF.

A few counts support this clone. The gene calls are TRBV30 and TRBJ1-1; the D gene is possibly TRBD1 (5 bases). With 4 bases removed from V and 1 base from J, the gap between germline ends came to 13 bases. Germline assignment: CDR1 GTSNPN and CDR2 SVGIG (reference sequence). The length of the CDR3 is 14 residues. CDR3 sequence reads: CAWIPGTENTEAFF. The DNA for the CDR3 is TGTGCCTGGATTCCCGGGACGGAGAACACTGAAGCTTTCTTT.

This clone was counted between two and nine times. The chain joins TRBV6-1 to TRBJ2-7; 7 positions agree with TRBD2. The CDR3 contains 12 residues. The trim removed 3 bases at V and 9 bases at J, leaving 5 bases unmatched. Germline CDR1 reads MNHNS; CDR2 reads SASEGT. CDR3 amino acids: CASSDPGGGQYF. CDR3 nucleotides: TGTGCCAGCAGTGACCCGGGCGGGGGGCAGTACTTC.

This clone has just a few counts. The chain carries TRBV25-1 and TRBJ2-7, with D tentatively TRBD1 (5 bases). V was clipped by 4 bases and J by 1 base, with 11 bases between them. CDR1 is MGHDK and CDR2 is SYGVNS in the germline V gene. This CDR3 contains 14 residues. The CDR3, as DNA: TGTGCCAGCAGTGGGGGCGGCAGATCCTACGAGCAGTACTTC. This sequence encodes CASSGGGRSYEQYF.

The chain links TRBV30 to TRBJ2-1; D call uncertain. The CDR3 contains 15 residues. Trimming shortened V by 1 base and J by 0 bases, and 10 bases separated the two germline ends. CDR1 is GTSNPN and CDR2 is SVGIG in the germline V gene (reference sequence). Here the CDR3 reads CAWSGKGSSYNEQFF. The DNA of the CDR3 is TGTGCCTGGAGTGGCAAGGGTAGCTCCTACAATGAGCAGTTCTTC. The full variable domain, its missing parts supplied by reference TRBV30 and TRBJ2-1, is SQTIHQWPATLVQPVGSPLSLECTVEGTSNPNLYWYRQAAGRGLQLLFYSVGIGQISSEVPQNLSASRPQDRQFILSSKKLLLSDSGFYLCAWSGKGSSYNEQFFGPGTRLTVL.

This clone was counted between two and nine times. V and J are TRBV7-9 and TRBJ1-4, with D hard to call. The CDR3 has 11 amino acids. Germline V CDR1 and CDR2: SEHNR, FQNEAQ (reference sequence). Trimming left V 5 bases short and J 14 bases short, with 12 bases between. Written as DNA, the CDR3 is TGTGCCAGCAGCCCGATTGAGGGTCTGTTTTTT. As protein: CASSPIEGLFF. Combining the CDR3 with reference TRBV7-9 and TRBJ1-4 gives the whole variable domain DTGVSQNPRHKITKRGQNVTFRCDPISEHNRLYWYRQTLGQGPEFLTYFQNEAQLEKSRLLSDRFSAERPKGSFSTLEIQRTEQGDSAMYLCASSPIEGLFFGSGTQLSVL.

V usage is TRBV30 and J usage is TRBJ2-5; 11 bases agree with TRBD2. The CDR3 has 15 residues. V was clipped by 4 bases and J by 9 bases; unmatched bases: 13. The germline V gene encodes CDR1 GTSNPN and CDR2 SVGIG (reference sequence). The CDR3 DNA follows: TGTGCCTGGAAAACTAGCGGGGGCCACAGCGGGGCCCAGTACTTC. Protein: CAWKTSGGHSGAQYF.

V gene TRBV4-1 combines with J gene TRBJ1-2, with 8 bases lining up with TRBD1. The trim removed 4 bases at V and 3 bases at J, leaving 4 bases unmatched. In germline, CDR1 is MGHRA, CDR2 YSYEKL. This CDR3 is 14 amino acids long. The CDR3 bases are TGCGCCAGCAGCCCAGACAGGGGCTACTATGGCTACACCTTC. The encoded protein is CASSPDRGYYGYTF.

This chain uses TRBV2 with TRBJ1-2; D not resolved. Trimming shortened V by 5 bases and J by 5 bases, and 6 bases separated the two germline ends. The CDR3 length is 11 residues. Germline values: CDR1 SNHLY, CDR2 FYNNEI. The CDR3 region is CASSWTYGYTF. In nucleotides, the CDR3 is TGTGCCAGCAGTTGGACTTATGGCTACACCTTC.